This is a list of T cell receptor beta chains from one sample in a study of chemoradiotherapy in HPV16-positive cancers. Generated by immunoSEQ multiplex PCR, the TCRdb table keeps only in-frame clones and is missing some. The sample yields 5,000 to 6,000 clones, just over 90% seen once. Material: blood, obtained from a patient who underwent chemoradiotherapy. These receptors were collected from a human donor with HPV-associated anogenital cancer. The CDR3 runs from the conserved cysteine through the conserved F or W. D genes are given only for firm matches.

v_gene,j_gene,d_gene,CDR3aa
TRBV7-2,TRBJ1-1,.,CASSLGNGAPWMNTEAFF
TRBV11-2,TRBJ1-1,TRBD1,CASSLGQTNTEAFF
TRBV7-9,TRBJ2-5,TRBD2,CASSRLAGGQETQYF
TRBV11-2,TRBJ2-7,.,CASSVTTSSYEQYF
TRBV7-2,TRBJ1-1,.,CASSLDGGPAKAFF
TRBV5-1,TRBJ2-7,TRBD1,CASSFGTGGPYEQYF
TRBV10-3,TRBJ2-1,.,CAISVGNEQFF
TRBV28,TRBJ1-2,.,CASSLLQGSGYTF
TRBV6-1,TRBJ1-5,.,CASRGDRSSNQPQHF
TRBV2,TRBJ2-1,.,CASSESRGNEQFF
TRBV28,TRBJ2-7,.,CASRSYEQYF
TRBV7-2,TRBJ2-2,.,CASSSNTGPITGELFF
TRBV6-5,TRBJ1-6,.,CASSYTTGDNSPLHF
TRBV5-4,TRBJ2-4,TRBD2,CASSFSSGGNIQYF
TRBV10-3,TRBJ2-7,TRBD2,CAISESGGGRSYEQYF
TRBV6-5,TRBJ2-6,.,CASSYDNSGANVLTF
TRBV7-3,TRBJ2-3,.,CASSLIATDTQYF
TRBV2,TRBJ2-7,.,CASRLSYEQYF
TRBV11-1,TRBJ2-3,.,CASSLGRETDTQYF
TRBV14,TRBJ2-3,.,CASSQGLLYGTDTQYF
TRBV2,TRBJ2-1,.,CASSVGGSRNEQFF
TRBV6-5,TRBJ1-2,TRBD1,CASQGASYGYTF
TRBV5-1,TRBJ1-4,.,CASSPPLGTNEKLFF
TRBV6-5,TRBJ2-1,TRBD1,CASRDRATYNEQFF
TRBV7-2,TRBJ1-2,TRBD1,CASSLGQGAGGYTF
TRBV6-5,TRBJ2-2,.,CASSPPHSRTGELFF